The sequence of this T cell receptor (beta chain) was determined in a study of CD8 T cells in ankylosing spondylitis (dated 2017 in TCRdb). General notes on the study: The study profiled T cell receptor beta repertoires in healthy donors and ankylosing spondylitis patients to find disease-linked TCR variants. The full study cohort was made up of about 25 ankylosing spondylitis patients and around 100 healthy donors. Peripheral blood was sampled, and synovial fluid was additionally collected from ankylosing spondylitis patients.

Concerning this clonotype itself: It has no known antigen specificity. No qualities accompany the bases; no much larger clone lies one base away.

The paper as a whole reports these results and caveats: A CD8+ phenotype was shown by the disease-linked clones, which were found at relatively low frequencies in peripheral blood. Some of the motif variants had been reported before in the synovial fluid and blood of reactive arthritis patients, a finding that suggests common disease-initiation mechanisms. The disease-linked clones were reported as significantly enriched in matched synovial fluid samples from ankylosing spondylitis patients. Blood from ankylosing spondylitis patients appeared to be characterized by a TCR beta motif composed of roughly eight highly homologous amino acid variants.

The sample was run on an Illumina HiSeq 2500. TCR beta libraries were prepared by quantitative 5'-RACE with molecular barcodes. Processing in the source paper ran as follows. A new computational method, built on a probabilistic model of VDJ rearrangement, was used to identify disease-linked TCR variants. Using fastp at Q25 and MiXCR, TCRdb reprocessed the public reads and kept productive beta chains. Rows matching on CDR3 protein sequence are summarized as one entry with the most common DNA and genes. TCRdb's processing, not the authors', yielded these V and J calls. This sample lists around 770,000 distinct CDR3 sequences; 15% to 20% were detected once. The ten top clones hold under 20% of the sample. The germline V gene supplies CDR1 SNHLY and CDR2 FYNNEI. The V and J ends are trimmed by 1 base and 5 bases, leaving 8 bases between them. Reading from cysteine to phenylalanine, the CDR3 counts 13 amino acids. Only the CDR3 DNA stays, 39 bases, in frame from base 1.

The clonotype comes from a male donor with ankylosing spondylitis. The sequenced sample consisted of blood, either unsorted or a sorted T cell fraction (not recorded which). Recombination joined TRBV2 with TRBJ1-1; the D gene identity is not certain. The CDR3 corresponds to CASSEVDQTEAFF. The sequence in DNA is TGTGCCAGCAGTGAAGTGGATCAAACTGAAGCTTTCTTT.